The rows below give T cell receptor beta chains drawn from one sample of a study of read filtering for tumor transcriptome and immune sequencing. Using its own MiXCR run on the reads, TCRdb lists one record per CDR3 protein. The sample has 60,000 or so distinct CDR3 sequences; less than 20% are singletons. What was sequenced was a population of CD138-negative cells sorted from bone marrow. The receptors originated from a donor aged 40 or older with multiple myeloma. CDR3s include the opening cysteine and the closing phenylalanine or tryptophan. The D gene is left open where the match is weak. The size field is filled for only some rows; it gives once, few, many or a size class.

j_call,v_call,clone_size,d_call,cdr3_nt,cdr3_aa
TRBJ2-7,TRBV25-1,many,TRBD2,TGTGCCAGCAGTAGGGTCGAAGGATTAGCGGGAGCCTACGAGCAGTACTTC,CASSRVEGLAGAYEQYF
TRBJ2-1,TRBV3-1,many,TRBD1,TGTGCCAGCAGCCTCCTTAACAGGGGTGGGACCTACAATGAGCAGTTCTTC,CASSLLNRGGTYNEQFF
TRBJ2-1,TRBV12-3/TRBV12-4,many,TRBD2,TGTGCCAGCAGTCTAGGACTAGCGGGAGCAGCCTACAATGAGCAGTTCTTC,CASSLGLAGAAYNEQFF
TRBJ2-5,TRBV5-1,many,.,TGCGCCAGCAGCGCCGCAGGGAGCCAAGAGACCCAGTACTTC,CASSAAGSQETQYF
TRBJ2-2,TRBV11-1,many,TRBD2,TGTGCCAGCAACTCCGCAAGGACTAGCGCGAACACCGGGGAGCTGTTTTTT,CASNSARTSANTGELFF
TRBJ2-5,TRBV29-1,many,TRBD2,TGCAGCGTTGAAGATTTGGTCAGCGGGGAAGAGACCCAGTACTTC,CSVEDLVSGEETQYF
TRBJ1-3,TRBV11-2,once,.,TGTGCCAGCAGCGGAGTCAGTTTTTCTGGAAACACCATATATTTT,CASSGVSFSGNTIYF
TRBJ1-4,TRBV29-1,many,TRBD1,TGCAGCGGAAGGGACAGGGCGGAGGAAAAACTGTTTTTT,CSGRDRAEEKLFF
TRBJ2-7,TRBV5-6,many,TRBD2,TGTGCCAGCAGCCGGGGAGTAGCGGGAGTCGAGCAGTACTTC,CASSRGVAGVEQYF
TRBJ2-1,TRBV20-1,many,.,TGCAGTGCTCCTATAGTTGAGCAGTTCTTC,CSAPIVEQFF
TRBJ2-7,TRBV29-1,many,TRBD1,TGCAGCGTTGAACCAGCAGGGGGATACGAGCAGTACTTC,CSVEPAGGYEQYF
TRBJ1-1,TRBV30,few,TRBD1,TGTGCCTGGAGCCGGACAGGGGGGAACACTGAAGCTTCCTTT,CAWSRTGGNTEASF
TRBJ1-6,TRBV12-3/TRBV12-4,.,.,TGTGCCAGCAGTTCCCGGATCGGTAATTCACCCCTCCACTTT,CASSSRIGNSPLHF
TRBJ2-2,TRBV5-1,many,.,TGCGCCAGCAGCTTGGCCCTGGGACAAGGGGGTACCGGGGAGCTGTTTTTT,CASSLALGQGGTGELFF
TRBJ2-1,TRBV14,.,.,TGTGCCAGCGGCCAAGAACAATATCGGGTGCAGTTCTTC,CASGQEQYRVQFF
TRBJ2-2,TRBV29-1,many,TRBD2,TGCAGCGTCCGCCCCCGACTAGCGGGAGACGTCGGGGAGCTGTTTTTT,CSVRPRLAGDVGELFF
TRBJ2-3,TRBV29-1,many,TRBD2,TGCAGCGTCGCCCTTAGCGGGAGTTGGACAGATACGCAGTATTTT,CSVALSGSWTDTQYF
TRBJ1-1,TRBV15,many,TRBD1,TGTGCCACCAGCAGAGATAGAGTACAGGGGGACACTGAAGCTTTCTTT,CATSRDRVQGDTEAFF
TRBJ2-7,TRBV29-1,many,.,TGCAGCGTTGAAGTTGGCGGGCCCTACGAGCAGTACTTC,CSVEVGGPYEQYF